This T cell receptor (beta chain) was profiled in a study of blood T cell repertoires in COVID-19. Across the study: Whether acute or convalescent, the COVID-19 samples came from the United States, Italy and Spain. T cells, B-cell-depleted T cells, or PBMCs provided the cDNA or gDNA that served as material.

In the authors' workflow: Amplifying reference gene primers gave estimates of nucleated cell counts. Sequenced by immunoSEQ multiplex PCR; TCRdb stores in-frame clones only, minus some. V and J calls and clone size are copied from that table; D and trimming were computed from the DNA. This table holds around 170,000 clones, about four fifths found once. Trimming took 6 bases from V and 4 from J, leaving 9 bases between them. The germline V gene encodes CDR1 DFQATT and CDR2 SNEGSKA (reference sequence). This CDR3 region has 11 residues. The sequenced sample consisted of peripheral blood. The sequence derives from a man aged 18 to 29 with active or convalescent COVID-19. The rearrangement uses TRBV20-1 and TRBJ1-1, with no clear D. CDR3 amino acids: CSAERGTEAFF. The CDR3 coding sequence is TGCAGTGCAGAGCGGGGCACTGAAGCTTTCTTT.